This T cell receptor beta chain was sequenced for a study of T cells in Graves' hyperthyroidism and ophthalmopathy. Duration under 3 months, a NOSPECS grade of at least 4, and a Clinical Activity Score of at least 3 characterized the ophthalmopathy patients. Out of approximately 10 ml of fresh peripheral blood came the PBMCs. Trimming cost V 4 bases and J 1 base, with 17 bases left between them. Germline CDR1 and CDR2: SQVTM and ANQGSEA. The CDR3 totals 16 residues. TCR beta CDR3 region amplification was performed from RNA transcripts. TCR CDR3 underwent first-round RT-PCR with the HTBI primer set. TCRdb used MiXCR to reprocess the multiplex PCR reads, holding one entry per CDR3 protein. The data show about half a million distinct CDR3 sequences, approximately 23% seen once. There are a few counts of this clonotype.

The source material was blood. This chain joins TRBV29-1 and TRBJ1-3, with D possibly being TRBD1 (5 bases). The origin of this receptor is a woman between 65 and 79 years old with Graves' ophthalmopathy. CDR3 protein: CSVVSPGVVSGNTIYF. CDR3 in DNA: TGCAGCGTTGTAAGTCCGGGGGTCGTATCTGGAAACACCATATATTTT.